Here is one TCR beta chain with its context. The target antigen is unknown. Germline CDR1 is SGHRS and CDR2 is YFSETQ. J lost 6 bases, V lost 4 bases, and 9 bases had no gene match. CDR3 length: 16 amino acids. This sample is drawn from a study of cytomegalovirus exposure and HLA in healthy donors. Overall study: Counted in an early data release were some 81 million unique TCRs from HLA-typed donors. Findings and limits, study-wide: The authors judged a highly shared variant cluster likely a sequencing artifact. High sensitivity and specificity were reportedly achieved when the classifier diagnosed cytomegalovirus status. Later analysis identified several of the most significant clusters that appeared linked to common viral pathogens.

Amplification used 60 Vbeta primers and 13 Jbeta primers. Data came from immunoSEQ multiplex PCR; TCRdb stores just in-frame clones and leaves some out. The sample yields tens of thousands of clones, 79% seen once. This sequence joins TRBV5-1 and TRBJ1-6; TRBD1 aligns across 8 bases. The sequencing input was PBMCs. The TCR was taken from a woman in her thirties or forties in good health and CMV-seropositive. CDR3 DNA: TGCGCCAGCAGCCAGGAAAGGACAGGGACTAATTCACCCCTCCACTTT. Translated: CASSQERTGTNSPLHF.